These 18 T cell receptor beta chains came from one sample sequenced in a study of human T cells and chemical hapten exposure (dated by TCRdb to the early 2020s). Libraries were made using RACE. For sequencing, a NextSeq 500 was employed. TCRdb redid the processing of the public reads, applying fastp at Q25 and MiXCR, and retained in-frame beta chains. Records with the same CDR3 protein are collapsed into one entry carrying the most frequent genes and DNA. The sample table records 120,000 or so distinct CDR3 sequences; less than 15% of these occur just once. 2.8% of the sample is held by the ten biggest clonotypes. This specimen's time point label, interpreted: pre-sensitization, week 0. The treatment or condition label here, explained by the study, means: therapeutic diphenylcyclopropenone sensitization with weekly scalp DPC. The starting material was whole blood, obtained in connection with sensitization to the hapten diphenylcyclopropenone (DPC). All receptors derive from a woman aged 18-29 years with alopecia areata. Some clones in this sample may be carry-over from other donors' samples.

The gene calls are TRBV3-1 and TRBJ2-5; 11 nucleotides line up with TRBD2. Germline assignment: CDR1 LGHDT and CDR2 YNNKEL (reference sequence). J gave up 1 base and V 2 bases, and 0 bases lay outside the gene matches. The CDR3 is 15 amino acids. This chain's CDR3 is CASSQTSGGQETQYF. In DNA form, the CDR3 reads TGTGCCAGCAGCCAAACTAGCGGGGGCCAAGAGACCCAGTACTTC.

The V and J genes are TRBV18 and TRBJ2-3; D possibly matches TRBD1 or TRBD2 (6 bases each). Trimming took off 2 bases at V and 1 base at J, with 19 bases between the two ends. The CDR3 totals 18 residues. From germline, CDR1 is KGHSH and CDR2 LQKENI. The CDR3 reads CASSPGLQAGQRTDTQYF. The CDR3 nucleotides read TGTGCCAGCTCACCAGGTCTACAGGCGGGACAACGCACAGATACGCAGTATTTT.

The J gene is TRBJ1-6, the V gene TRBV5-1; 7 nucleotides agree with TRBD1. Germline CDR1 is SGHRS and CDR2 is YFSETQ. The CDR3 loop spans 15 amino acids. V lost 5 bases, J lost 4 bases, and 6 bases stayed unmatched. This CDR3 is CASRPGTAYNSPLHF. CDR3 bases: TGCGCCAGCAGGCCCGGGACAGCATATAATTCACCCCTCCACTTT.

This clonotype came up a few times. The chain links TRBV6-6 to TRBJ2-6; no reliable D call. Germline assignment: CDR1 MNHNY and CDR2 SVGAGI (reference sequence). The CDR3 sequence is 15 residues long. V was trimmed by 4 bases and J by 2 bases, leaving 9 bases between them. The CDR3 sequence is CASSFSVAGANVLTF. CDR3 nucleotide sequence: TGTGCCAGCAGTTTTTCTGTAGCTGGGGCCAACGTCCTGACTTTC.

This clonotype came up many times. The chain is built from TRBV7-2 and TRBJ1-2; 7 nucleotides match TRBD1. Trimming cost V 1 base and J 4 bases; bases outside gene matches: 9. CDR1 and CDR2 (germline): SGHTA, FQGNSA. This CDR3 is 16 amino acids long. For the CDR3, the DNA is TGTGCCAGCAGCTTAGGCCCCACACAGGGGAGCTATGGCTACACCTTC. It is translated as CASSLGPTQGSYGYTF.

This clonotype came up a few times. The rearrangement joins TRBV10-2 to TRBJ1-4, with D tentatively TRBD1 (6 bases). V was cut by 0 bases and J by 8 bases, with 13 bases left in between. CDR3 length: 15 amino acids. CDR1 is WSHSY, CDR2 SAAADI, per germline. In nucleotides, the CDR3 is TGCGCCAGCAGTGAGTCTGGGGCAGGGGTCGAAAAACTGTTTTTT. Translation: CASSESGAGVEKLFF.

The CDR3 protein is CASSVQGVDTQYF. CDR3 bases: TGTGCCAGCAGCGTTCAGGGGGTAGATACGCAGTATTTT. The V and J genes are TRBV9 and TRBJ2-3; 7 bases line up with TRBD1. Losses at the gene ends were 2 bases for V and 5 bases for J; bases not matched to a gene: 2. The germline CDR1 and CDR2 sequences are SGDLS and YYNGEE. CDR3 length: 13 residues.

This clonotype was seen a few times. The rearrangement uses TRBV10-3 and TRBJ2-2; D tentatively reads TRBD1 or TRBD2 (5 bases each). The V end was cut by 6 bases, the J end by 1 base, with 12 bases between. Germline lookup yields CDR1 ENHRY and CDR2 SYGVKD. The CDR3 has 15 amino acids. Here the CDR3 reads CAIRPGTLNTGELFF. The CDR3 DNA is TGTGCCATCAGGCCCGGGACGTTGAACACCGGGGAGCTGTTTTTT.

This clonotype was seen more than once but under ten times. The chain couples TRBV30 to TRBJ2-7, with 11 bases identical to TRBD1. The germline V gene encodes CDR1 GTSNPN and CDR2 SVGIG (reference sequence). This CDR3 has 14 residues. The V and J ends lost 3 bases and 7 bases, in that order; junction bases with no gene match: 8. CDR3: CAWSLTGTGGEQYF. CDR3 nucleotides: TGTGCCTGGAGCTTAACCGGGACAGGGGGAGAGCAGTACTTC.

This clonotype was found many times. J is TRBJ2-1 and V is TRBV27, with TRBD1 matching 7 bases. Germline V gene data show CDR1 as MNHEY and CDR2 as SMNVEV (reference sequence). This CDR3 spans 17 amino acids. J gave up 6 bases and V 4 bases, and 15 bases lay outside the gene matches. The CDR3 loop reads CASSWGQGGRGRNEQFF. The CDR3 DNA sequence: TGTGCCAGCAGTTGGGGACAAGGGGGCCGGGGCCGCAATGAGCAGTTCTTC.

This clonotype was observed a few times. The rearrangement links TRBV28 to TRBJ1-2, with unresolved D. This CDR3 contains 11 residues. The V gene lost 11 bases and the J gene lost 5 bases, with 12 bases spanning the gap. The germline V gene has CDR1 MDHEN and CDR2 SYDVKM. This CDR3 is CAAEEVYGYTF. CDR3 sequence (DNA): TGTGCCGCAGAGGAGGTTTATGGCTACACCTTC.

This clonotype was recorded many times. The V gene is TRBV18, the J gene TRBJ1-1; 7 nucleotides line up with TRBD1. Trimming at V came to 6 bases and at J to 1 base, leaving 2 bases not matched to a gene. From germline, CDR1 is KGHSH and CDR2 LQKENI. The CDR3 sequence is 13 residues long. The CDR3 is CASSGQSNTEAFF. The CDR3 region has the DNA TGTGCCAGCTCGGGACAGTCGAACACTGAAGCTTTCTTT.

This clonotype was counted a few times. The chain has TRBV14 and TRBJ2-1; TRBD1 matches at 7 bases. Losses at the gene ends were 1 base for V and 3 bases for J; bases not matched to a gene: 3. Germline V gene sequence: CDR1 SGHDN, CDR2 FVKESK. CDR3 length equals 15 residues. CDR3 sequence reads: CASSQVQGVYNEQFF. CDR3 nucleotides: TGTGCCAGCAGCCAAGTTCAGGGGGTCTACAATGAGCAGTTCTTC.

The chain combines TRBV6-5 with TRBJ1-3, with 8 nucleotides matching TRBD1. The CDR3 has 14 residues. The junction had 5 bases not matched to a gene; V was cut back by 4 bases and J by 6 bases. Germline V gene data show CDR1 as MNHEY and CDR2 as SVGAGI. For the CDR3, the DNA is TGTGCCAGCAGTTTCGGACAGGGTGAAAACACCATATATTTT. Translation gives CASSFGQGENTIYF.

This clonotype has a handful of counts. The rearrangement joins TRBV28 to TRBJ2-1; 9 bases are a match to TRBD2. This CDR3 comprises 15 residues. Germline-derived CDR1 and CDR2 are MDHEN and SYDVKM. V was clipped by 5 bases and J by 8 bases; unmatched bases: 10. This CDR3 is CASSRGGAKIYEQFF. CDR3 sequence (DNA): TGTGCCAGCAGTCGCGGGGGGGCGAAAATCTATGAGCAGTTCTTC.

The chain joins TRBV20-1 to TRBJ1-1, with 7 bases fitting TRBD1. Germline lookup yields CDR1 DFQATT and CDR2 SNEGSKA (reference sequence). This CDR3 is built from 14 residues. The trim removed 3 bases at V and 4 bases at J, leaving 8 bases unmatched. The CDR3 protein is CSASREGAGTEAFF. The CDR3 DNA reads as TGCAGTGCTAGTAGGGAGGGGGCAGGCACTGAAGCTTTCTTT.

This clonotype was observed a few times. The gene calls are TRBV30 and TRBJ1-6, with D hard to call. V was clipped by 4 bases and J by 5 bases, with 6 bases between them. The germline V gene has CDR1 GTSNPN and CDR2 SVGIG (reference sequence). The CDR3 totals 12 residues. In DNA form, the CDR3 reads TGTGCCTGGAAAAAGGATAATTCACCCCTCCACTTT. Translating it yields CAWKKDNSPLHF.

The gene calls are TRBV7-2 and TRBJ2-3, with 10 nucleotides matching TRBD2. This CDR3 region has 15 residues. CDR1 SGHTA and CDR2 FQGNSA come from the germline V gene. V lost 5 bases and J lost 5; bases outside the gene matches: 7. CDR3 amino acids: CASSPERGGRDTQYF. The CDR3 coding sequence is TGTGCCAGCAGCCCGGAGCGGGGGGGACGAGATACGCAGTATTTT.